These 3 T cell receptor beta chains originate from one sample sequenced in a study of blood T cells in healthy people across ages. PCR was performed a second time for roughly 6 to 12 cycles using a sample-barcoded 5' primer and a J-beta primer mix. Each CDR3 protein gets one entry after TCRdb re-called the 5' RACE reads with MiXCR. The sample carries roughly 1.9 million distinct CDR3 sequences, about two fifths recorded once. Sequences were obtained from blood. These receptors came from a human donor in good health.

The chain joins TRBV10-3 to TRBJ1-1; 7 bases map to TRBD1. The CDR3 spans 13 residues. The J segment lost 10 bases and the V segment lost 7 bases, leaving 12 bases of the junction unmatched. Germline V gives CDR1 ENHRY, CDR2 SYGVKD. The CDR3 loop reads CAINTGTAGGAFF. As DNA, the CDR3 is TGTGCCATCAATACTGGGACAGCCGGGGGAGCTTTCTTT.

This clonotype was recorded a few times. CDR3 protein: CSVEEGRGGPYNEQFF. As DNA, the CDR3 is TGCAGCGTTGAAGAAGGAAGGGGAGGACCCTACAATGAGCAGTTCTTC. The chain is built from TRBV29-1 and TRBJ2-1; maybe TRBD2 (6 bases). The CDR3 has 16 residues. CDR1 is SQVTM, CDR2 ANQGSEA, per germline. V was clipped by 0 bases and J by 2 bases, with 14 bases between them.

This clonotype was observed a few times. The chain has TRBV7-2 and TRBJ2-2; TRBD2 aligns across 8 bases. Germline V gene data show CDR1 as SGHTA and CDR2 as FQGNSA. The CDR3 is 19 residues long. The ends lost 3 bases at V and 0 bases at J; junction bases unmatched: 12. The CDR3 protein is CASSFPSGGLIANTGELFF. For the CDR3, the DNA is TGTGCCAGCAGCTTTCCAAGCGGGGGCCTAATTGCGAACACCGGGGAGCTGTTTTTT.